A single T cell receptor beta chain is shown here with its context. What it binds is not known. CDR1 SGHDT and CDR2 YYEEEE come from the germline V gene. V shed 4 bases, J shed 4 bases, and the junction held 4 bases outside the gene matches. The CDR3 totals 14 residues. Method: immunoSEQ multiplex PCR; TCRdb's copy keeps in-frame clones and lacks some. This table has around 110,000 clones, around 88% appearing once. The sample comes from a study of T cell responses to AZD1222 COVID-19 vaccine. Study outcomes and limitations: CD4 TCRs covered the whole spike, strongest at regions 160-218 and 743-854.

Sequencing used peripheral blood, obtained on day 0 of AZD1222 vaccination. The rearrangement uses TRBV5-6 and TRBJ1-1, with TRBD1 matching 10 bases. This clonotype originated in an adult in good health. CDR3 residues: CASSTGQGGTEAFF. CDR3 coding DNA: TGTGCCAGCAGCACCGGACAGGGGGGCACTGAAGCTTTCTTT.